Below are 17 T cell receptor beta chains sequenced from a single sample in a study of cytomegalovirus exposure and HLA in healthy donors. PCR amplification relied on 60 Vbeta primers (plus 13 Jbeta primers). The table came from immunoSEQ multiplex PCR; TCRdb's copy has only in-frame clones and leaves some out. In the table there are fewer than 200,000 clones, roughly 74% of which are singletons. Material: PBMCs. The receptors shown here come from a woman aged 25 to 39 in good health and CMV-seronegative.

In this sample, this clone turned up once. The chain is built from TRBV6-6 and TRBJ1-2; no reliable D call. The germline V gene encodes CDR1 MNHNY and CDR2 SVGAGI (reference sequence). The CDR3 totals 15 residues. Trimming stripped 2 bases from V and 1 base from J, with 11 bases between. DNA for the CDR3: TGTGCCAGCAGTTACCTTAAACCTAATAACTATGGCTACACCTTC. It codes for CASSYLKPNNYGYTF.

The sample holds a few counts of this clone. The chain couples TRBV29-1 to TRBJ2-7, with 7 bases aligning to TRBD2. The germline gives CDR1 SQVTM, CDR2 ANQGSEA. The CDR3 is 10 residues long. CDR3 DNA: TGCAGTCGGACTAGAGGCGAGCAGTACTTC. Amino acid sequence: CSRTRGEQYF.

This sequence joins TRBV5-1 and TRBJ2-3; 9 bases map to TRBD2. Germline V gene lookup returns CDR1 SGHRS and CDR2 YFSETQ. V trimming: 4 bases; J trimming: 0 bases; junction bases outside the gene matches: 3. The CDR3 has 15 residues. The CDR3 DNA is TGCGCCAGCAGCACGACTAGCGGTAGCACAGATACGCAGTATTTT. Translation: CASSTTSGSTDTQYF.

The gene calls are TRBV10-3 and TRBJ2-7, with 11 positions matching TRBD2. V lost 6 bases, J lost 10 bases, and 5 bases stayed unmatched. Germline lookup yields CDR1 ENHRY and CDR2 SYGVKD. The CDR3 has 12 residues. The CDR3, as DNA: TGTGCCATCAGGGGGACTAGCGGAGGACAGTACTTC. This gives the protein CAIRGTSGGQYF.

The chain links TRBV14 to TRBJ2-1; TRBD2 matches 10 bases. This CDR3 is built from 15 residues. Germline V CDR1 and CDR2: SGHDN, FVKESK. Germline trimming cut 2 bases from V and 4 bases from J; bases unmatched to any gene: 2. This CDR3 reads CASSQQLAGYNEQFF. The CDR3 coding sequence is TGTGCCAGCAGCCAACAACTAGCGGGATACAATGAGCAGTTCTTC.

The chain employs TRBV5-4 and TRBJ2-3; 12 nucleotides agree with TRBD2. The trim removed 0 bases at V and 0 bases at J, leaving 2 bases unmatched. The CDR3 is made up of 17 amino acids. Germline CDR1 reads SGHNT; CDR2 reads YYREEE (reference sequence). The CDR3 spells CASSLGLAGASTDTQYF. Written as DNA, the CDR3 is TGTGCCAGCAGCTTGGGACTAGCGGGGGCCAGCACAGATACGCAGTATTTT.

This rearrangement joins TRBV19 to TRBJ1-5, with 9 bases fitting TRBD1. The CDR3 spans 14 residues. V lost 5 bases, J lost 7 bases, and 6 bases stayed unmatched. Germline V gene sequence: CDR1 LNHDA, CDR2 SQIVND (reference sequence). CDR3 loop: CASSRGQGYQPQHF. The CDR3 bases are TGTGCCAGTAGTCGCGGACAGGGGTACCAGCCCCAGCATTTT.

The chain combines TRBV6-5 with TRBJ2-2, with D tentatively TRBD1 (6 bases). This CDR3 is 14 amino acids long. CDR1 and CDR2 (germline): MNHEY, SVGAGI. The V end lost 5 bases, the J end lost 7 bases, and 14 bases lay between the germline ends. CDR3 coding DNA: TGTGCCAGCAGTCCAGCAGGGGTGGGCGGGGAGCTGTTTTTT. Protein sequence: CASSPAGVGGELFF.

The CDR3 DNA reads as TGTGCCTCCTCTGGGCTAGCGGGAGGCCAAGAGACCCAGTACTTC. Residues: CASSGLAGGQETQYF. V usage is TRBV19 and J usage is TRBJ2-5, with TRBD2 matching 11 bases. Germline assignment: CDR1 LNHDA and CDR2 SQIVND (reference sequence). V lost 11 bases and J lost 1; bases outside the gene matches: 9. The CDR3 contains 15 residues.

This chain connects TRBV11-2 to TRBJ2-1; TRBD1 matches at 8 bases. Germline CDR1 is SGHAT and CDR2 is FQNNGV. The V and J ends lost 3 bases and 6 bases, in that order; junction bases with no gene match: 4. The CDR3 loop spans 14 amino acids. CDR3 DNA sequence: TGTGCCAGCAGCTTTCTCGACAGGGGCAATGAGCAGTTCTTC. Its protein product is CASSFLDRGNEQFF.

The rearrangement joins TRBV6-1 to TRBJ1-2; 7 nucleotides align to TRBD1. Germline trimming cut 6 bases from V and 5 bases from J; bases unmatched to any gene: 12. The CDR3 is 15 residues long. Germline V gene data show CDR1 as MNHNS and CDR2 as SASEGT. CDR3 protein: CASRGGRPPLYGYTF. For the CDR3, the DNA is TGTGCCAGCAGAGGGGGCAGACCACCTTTGTATGGCTACACCTTC.

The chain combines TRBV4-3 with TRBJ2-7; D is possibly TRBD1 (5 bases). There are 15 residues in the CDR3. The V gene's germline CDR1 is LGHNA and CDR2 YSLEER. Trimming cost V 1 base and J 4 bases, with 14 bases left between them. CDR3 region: CASSQVAGRSYEQYF. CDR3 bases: TGCGCCAGCAGCCAAGTGGCAGGGCGGTCGTACGAGCAGTACTTC.

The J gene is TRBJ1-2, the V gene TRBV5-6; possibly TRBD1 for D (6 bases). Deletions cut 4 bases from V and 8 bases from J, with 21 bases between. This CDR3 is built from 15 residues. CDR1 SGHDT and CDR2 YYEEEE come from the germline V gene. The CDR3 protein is CASSLRQDHLSGYTF. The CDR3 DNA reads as TGTGCCAGCAGCCTGCGACAGGACCACCTTTCGGGCTACACCTTC.

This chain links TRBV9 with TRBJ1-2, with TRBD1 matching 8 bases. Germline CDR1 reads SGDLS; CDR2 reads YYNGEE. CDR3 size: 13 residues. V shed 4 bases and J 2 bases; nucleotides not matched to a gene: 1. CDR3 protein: CASSRDRNYGYTF. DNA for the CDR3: TGTGCCAGCAGCAGGGACAGGAACTATGGCTACACCTTC. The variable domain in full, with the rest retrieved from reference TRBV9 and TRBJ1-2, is DSGVTQTPKHLITATGQRVTLRCSPRSGDLSVYWYQQSLDQGLQFLIQYYNGEERAKGNILERFSAQQFPDLHSELNLSSLELGDSALYFCASSRDRNYGYTFGSGTRLTVV.

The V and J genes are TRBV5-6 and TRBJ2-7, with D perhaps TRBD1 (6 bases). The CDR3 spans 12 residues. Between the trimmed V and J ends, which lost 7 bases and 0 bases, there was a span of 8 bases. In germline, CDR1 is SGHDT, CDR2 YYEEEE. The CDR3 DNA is TGTGCCAGCGGGGGCGTCTCCTACGAGCAGTACTTC. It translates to CASGGVSYEQYF.

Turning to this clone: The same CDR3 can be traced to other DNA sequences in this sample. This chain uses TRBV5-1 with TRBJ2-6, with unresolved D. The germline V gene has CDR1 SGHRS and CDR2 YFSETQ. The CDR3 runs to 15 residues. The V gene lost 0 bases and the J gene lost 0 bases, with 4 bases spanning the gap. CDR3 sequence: CASSLVSSGANVLTF. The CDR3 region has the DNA TGCGCCAGCAGCTTGGTTAGCTCTGGGGCCAACGTCCTGACTTTC.

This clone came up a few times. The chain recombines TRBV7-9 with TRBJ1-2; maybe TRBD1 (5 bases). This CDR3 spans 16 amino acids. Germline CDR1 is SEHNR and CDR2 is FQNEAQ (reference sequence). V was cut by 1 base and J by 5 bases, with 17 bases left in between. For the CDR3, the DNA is TGTGCCAGCAGCTTAGTCGGTGGGTCGGGGGTATATGGCTACACCTTC. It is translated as CASSLVGGSGVYGYTF.